These T cell receptor beta chains were read from a single sample in a study of T cell repertoires in cytomegalovirus infection. These receptors are not linked to any known antigen. TCRdb reanalysed the reads using MiXCR and keeps one entry per CDR3 protein. The sample records fewer than 950,000 distinct CDR3 sequences, approximately 32% being singletons. The sequencing here drew on cultured CD8+ T cells from PBMCs, taken from culture after CMV antigen stimulation. The receptors originated from a human donor in good health (CMV status not recorded). Some clones in this sample may be carry-over from other donors' samples. Each CDR3 is given without its conserved first and last residue.

J gene,V gene,CDR3 protein
TRBJ1-6,TRBV10-3,AIRGSNSPLH
TRBJ1-1,TRBV7-9,ASSLGRNPNTEAF
TRBJ2-2,TRBV29-1,SVVGGVENTGELF
TRBJ1-1,TRBV27,ASTEGGEAF
TRBJ2-6,TRBV27,ASSRSGSGANVLT
TRBJ1-6,TRBV19,ASRRTGGNSPLH
TRBJ1-1,TRBV12-5,ASGPWTLNTEAF
TRBJ1-5,TRBV7-8,ASSLGGGRVNQPQH
TRBJ2-5,TRBV6-2/TRBV6-3,ASSSPVPPTGDQY
TRBJ2-1,TRBV7-6,ASSLSRGDPYNEQF
TRBJ2-5,TRBV11-1,ASSDGTALETQY
TRBJ2-3,TRBV7-9,ASSSRTGPGRDTQY
TRBJ1-1,TRBV25-1,ANSAWQGDTEAF
TRBJ2-7,TRBV27,ASSGVSSYEQY
TRBJ2-5,TRBV7-9,ASSPSGSGETQY
TRBJ2-1,TRBV29-1,SVGLYNEQF
TRBJ1-6,TRBV7-2,ASSSRGNNSPLH
TRBJ1-4,TRBV28,ASSQTVATNEKLF
TRBJ2-5,TRBV7-2,ASSRLAGGRMETQY
TRBJ1-5,TRBV7-2,ASSLDYRGHQPQH
TRBJ1-5,TRBV6-1,ASSFSPALNQPQH
TRBJ2-5,TRBV7-9,ASSPRDRGETQY
TRBJ2-5,TRBV7-9,ASTFNAGRETQY
TRBJ1-3,TRBV7-9,ASPLQGQGNTIY
TRBJ2-7,TRBV2,ASLGGGSYEQY
TRBJ2-3,TRBV7-9,ASSTTRRSTDTQY
TRBJ2-7,TRBV12-3/TRBV12-4,ASSSLDNNEQY
TRBJ1-2,TRBV6-8,ASSYVGVGGYT
TRBJ2-1,TRBV20-1,SAIAGLAGGNEQF
TRBJ1-1,TRBV6-1,ASSEDGTGIDTEAF
TRBJ1-2,TRBV6-2/TRBV6-3,ASSYSKAAGYGYT
TRBJ2-1,TRBV12-3/TRBV12-4,ASNKPGLAGGWHEQF
TRBJ2-5,TRBV6-1,ASSRKPGEGTQY
TRBJ2-3,TRBV6-1,AGGTFGTDTQY
TRBJ2-2,TRBV27,ASSLSFGELF
TRBJ1-2,TRBV6-1,ASLSGDAANYGYT
TRBJ2-3,TRBV7-2,ASSFGQRGGTDTQY
TRBJ2-1,TRBV2,ASRQGRYSEQF
TRBJ1-2,TRBV6-5,ASSYSFVGGRLDGYT
TRBJ2-3,TRBV6-5,ASSYSPDLTDTQY
TRBJ2-3,TRBV6-2/TRBV6-3,ASSYSAGTTDTQY
TRBJ1-1,TRBV14,ASSHYTGYVSTEAF
TRBJ2-3,TRBV12-3/TRBV12-4,ASSLMTSGSTDTQY
TRBJ2-2,TRBV7-9,ASSSRDRGAGELF
TRBJ2-7,TRBV7-9,TSSLGDGEQY
TRBJ2-1,TRBV4-3,ASSNPATGGPYEQF
TRBJ2-1,TRBV27,ASSLVHWGGLNEQF
TRBJ2-5,TRBV6-5,ASSPQEFRAETQY
TRBJ1-6,TRBV6-6,ASSYSMAGRSNSPLH
TRBJ2-3,TRBV28,ASSLTLAGGTDTQY
TRBJ1-5,TRBV27,ASSGAGRNQPQH
TRBJ1-5,TRBV12-3/TRBV12-4,ASRGDRGGGNQPQH
TRBJ2-5,TRBV29-1,SVGEQETQY